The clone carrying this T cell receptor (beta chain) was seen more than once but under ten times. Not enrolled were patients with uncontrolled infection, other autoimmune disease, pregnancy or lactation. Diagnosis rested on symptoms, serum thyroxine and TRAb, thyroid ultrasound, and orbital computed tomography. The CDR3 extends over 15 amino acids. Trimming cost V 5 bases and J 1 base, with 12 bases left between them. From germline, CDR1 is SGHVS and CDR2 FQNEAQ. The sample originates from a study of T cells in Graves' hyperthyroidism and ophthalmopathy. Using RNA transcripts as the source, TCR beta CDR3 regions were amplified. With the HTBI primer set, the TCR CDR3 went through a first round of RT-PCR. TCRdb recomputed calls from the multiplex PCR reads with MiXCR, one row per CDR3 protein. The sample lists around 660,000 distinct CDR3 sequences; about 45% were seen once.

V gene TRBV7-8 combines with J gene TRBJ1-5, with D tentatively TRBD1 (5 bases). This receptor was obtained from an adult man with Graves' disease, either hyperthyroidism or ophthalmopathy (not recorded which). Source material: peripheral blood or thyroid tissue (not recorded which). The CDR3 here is CASSPHGGSNQPQHF. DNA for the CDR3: TGTGCCAGCAGCCCCCACGGGGGGAGCAATCAGCCCCAGCATTTT.